This T cell receptor (beta chain) comes out of a study of blood T cell repertoires in COVID-19. The V and J ends lost 3 bases and 7 bases respectively, with 15 bases between them. Per the germline V gene, CDR1 is LGHDT and CDR2 is YNNKEL (reference sequence). The CDR3 extends over 14 amino acids. The repertoire was sequenced with immunoSEQ multiplex PCR; TCRdb's copy has only in-frame clones and lacks some. The sample records approximately 140,000 clones, about 88% being singletons. This clone showed up just a few times. Sequencing input: peripheral blood. The chain links TRBV3-1 (or the pseudogene TRBV3-2) to TRBJ1-2; D remains unclear. The TCR was taken from a human donor with COVID-19, enrolled during active disease. The donor label of this sample is uncertain. CDR3 bases: TGTGCCAGCAGCCAGGGTGGGGAGGGAGCTGGCTACACCTTC. Its protein product is CASSQGGEGAGYTF.